The entry below describes one TCR beta chain. Antigen: not known. Germline CDR1 and CDR2: SGHRS and YFSETQ. V lost 1 base to trimming and J lost 6 bases, with 6 bases between them. The CDR3 has 12 amino acids. These data originate in a study of PD-1 blockade in mismatch repair-deficient tumors. Study information: Patients had over 10 mismatch repair-deficient cancer types, all previously treated and progressing.

Study-wide findings and caveats: Rapid post-treatment expansion, then contraction, generally preceding radiologic response, marked tumor-resident clones.

Every patient had mismatch repair deficiency by PCR or immunohistochemistry. A few pembrolizumab responders had their TCRs sequenced. The protocol was immunoSEQ multiplex PCR, while the TCRdb copy is restricted to in-frame clones and leaves out a portion. The table shows roughly 120,000 clones, with 88% occurring only once. Sample: peripheral blood, taken roughly 70 weeks after starting pembrolizumab. The receptor was derived from an adult with mismatch repair-deficient cancer. The chain uses TRBV5-1 and TRBJ2-3; D is unclear. The CDR3 loop is CASSLIPDTQYF. The DNA of the CDR3 is TGCGCCAGCAGCTTGATCCCGGATACGCAGTATTTT.